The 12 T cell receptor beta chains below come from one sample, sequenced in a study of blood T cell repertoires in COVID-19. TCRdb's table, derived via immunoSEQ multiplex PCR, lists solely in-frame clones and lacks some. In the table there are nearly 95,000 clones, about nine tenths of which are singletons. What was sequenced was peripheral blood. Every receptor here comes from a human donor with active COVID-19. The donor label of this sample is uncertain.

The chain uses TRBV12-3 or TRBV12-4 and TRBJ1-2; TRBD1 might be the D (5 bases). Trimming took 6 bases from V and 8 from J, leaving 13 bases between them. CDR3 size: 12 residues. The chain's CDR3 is CASSGGAGGYTF. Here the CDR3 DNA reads TGTGCCAGCAGCGGAGGGGCCGGAGGCTACACCTTC.

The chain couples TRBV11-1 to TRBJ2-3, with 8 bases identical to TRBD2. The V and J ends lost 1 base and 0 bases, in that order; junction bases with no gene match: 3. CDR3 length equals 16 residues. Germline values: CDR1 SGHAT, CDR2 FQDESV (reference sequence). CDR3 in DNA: TGTGCCAGCAGCTTAGGACTAGCGTATAGCACAGATACGCAGTATTTT. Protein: CASSLGLAYSTDTQYF.

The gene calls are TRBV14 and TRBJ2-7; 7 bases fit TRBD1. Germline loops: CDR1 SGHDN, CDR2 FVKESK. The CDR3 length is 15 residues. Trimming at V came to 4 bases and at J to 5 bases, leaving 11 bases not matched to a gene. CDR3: CASSPAYRTGHEQYF. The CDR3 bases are TGTGCCAGCAGCCCCGCGTATAGGACAGGCCACGAGCAGTACTTC.

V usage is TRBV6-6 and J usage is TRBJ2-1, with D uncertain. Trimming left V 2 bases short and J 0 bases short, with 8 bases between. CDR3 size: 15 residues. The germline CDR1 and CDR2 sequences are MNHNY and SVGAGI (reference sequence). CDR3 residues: CASSYGQSSYNEQFF. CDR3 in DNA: TGTGCCAGCAGTTACGGGCAGAGCTCCTACAATGAGCAGTTCTTC.

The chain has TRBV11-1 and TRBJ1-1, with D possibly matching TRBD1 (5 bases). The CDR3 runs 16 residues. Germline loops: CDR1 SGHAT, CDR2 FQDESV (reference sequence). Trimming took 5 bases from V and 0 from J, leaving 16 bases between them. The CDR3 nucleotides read TGTGCCAGCAGCCCGTACACACAGACAGTGAACACTGAAGCTTTCTTT. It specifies CASSPYTQTVNTEAFF.

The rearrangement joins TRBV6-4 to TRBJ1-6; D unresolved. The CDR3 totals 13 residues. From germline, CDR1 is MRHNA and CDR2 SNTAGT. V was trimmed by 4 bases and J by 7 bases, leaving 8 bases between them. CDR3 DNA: TGTGCCAGCAGTGGTACACAGAATTCACCCCTCCACTTT. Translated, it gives CASSGTQNSPLHF.

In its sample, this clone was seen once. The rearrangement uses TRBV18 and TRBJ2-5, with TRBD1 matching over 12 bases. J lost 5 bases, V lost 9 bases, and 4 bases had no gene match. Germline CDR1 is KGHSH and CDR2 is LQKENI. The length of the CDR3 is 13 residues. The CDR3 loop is CASRDRGQETQYF. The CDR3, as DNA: TGTGCCAGTCGGGACAGGGGGCAGGAGACCCAGTACTTC.

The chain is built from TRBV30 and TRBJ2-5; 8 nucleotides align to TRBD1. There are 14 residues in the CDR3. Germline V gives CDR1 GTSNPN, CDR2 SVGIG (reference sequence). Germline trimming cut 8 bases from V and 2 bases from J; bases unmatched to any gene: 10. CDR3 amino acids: CAVARDRLQETQYF. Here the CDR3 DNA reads TGTGCCGTTGCTCGGGACAGGCTACAAGAGACCCAGTACTTC.

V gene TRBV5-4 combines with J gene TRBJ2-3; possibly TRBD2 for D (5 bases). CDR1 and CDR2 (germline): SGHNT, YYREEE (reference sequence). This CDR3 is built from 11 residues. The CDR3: CAVNGKGTQYF. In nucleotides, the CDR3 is TGTGCGGTCAACGGGAAAGGTACGCAGTATTTT.

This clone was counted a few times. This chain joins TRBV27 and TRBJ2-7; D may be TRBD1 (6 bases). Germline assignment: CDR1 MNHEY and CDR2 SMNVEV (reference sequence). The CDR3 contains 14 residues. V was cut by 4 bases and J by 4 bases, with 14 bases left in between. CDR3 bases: TGTGCCAGCAGTTCCAACAGGGTAGGGTACGAGCAGTACTTC. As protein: CASSSNRVGYEQYF.

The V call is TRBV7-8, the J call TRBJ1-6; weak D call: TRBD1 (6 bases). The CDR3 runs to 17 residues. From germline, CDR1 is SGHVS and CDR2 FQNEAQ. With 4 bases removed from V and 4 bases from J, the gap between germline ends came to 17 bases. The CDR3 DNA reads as TGTGCCAGCAGCTCAAGGGGAACAGGGCGGTATAATTCACCCCTCCACTTT. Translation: CASSSRGTGRYNSPLHF. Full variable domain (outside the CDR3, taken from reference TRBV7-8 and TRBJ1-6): GAGVSQSPRYKVAKRGQDVALRCDPISGHVSLFWYQQALGQGPEFLTYFQNEAQLDKSGLPSDRFFAERPEGSVSTLKIQRTQQEDSAVYLCASSSRGTGRYNSPLHFGNGTRLTVT.

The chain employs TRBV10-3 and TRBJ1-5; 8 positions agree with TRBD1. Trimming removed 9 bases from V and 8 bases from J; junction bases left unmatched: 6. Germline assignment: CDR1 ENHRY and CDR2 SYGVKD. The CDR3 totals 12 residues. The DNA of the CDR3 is TGTGCCATAAGACAGGGGAGGGAGCCCCAGCATTTT. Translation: CAIRQGREPQHF.